This is a list of T cell receptor beta chains from one sample in a study of cytomegalovirus exposure and HLA in healthy donors. The repertoire was sequenced with immunoSEQ multiplex PCR; TCRdb's copy has only in-frame clones and lacks some. The sample shows some 110,000 clones, roughly 12% of them seen only once. What was sequenced was PBMCs. The source of these receptors is a man in his forties in good health and CMV-seropositive. The CDR3 runs from the conserved cysteine through the conserved F or W. The D gene is left open where the match is weak. A clone size is listed for some rows: how often the clone was seen (once, few, many), or a class if it is expanded.

NA	TRBD1	TRBV11-2	14	TRBJ1-5	TGTGCCAGCAGCTTAGGGACAGGGAATCAGCCCCAGCATTTT	CASSLGTGNQPQHF
few	TRBD1	TRBV7-2	15	TRBJ2-7	TGTGCCAGCAGCTCAGGGGGCGAGAGAACCTACGAGCAGTACTTC	CASSSGGERTYEQYF
NA	TRBD2	TRBV27	15	TRBJ2-7	TGTGCCAGCAGTTTATCTTCTGTGCGGGGGGTGTGGCAGTACTTC	CASSLSSVRGVWQYF
few	TRBD1	TRBV4-1	17	TRBJ1-1	TGCGCCAGCAGCCTCGGACAGGGTGGGACGATGAACACTGAAGCTTTCTTT	CASSLGQGGTMNTEAFF
NA	NA	TRBV7-2	14	TRBJ2-5	TGTGCCAGCAGCTTAAATCAGGGAGGAGAGACCCAGTACTTC	CASSLNQGGETQYF
few	NA	TRBV6-1	14	TRBJ2-6	TGTGCCAGCAGGCTAGTCGCTGGGGCCAACGTCCTGACTTTC	CASRLVAGANVLTF
NA	NA	TRBV6-5	15	TRBJ1-1	TGTGCCAGCAGTTACTCGGCAGGAATGAACACTGAAGCTTTCTTT	CASSYSAGMNTEAFF
NA	TRBD1	TRBV4-1	15	TRBJ2-1	TGCGCCAGCAGCCCAAAACAGGGGATACGCAATGAGCAGTTCTTC	CASSPKQGIRNEQFF
NA	NA	TRBV6-5	12	TRBJ1-1	TGTGCCAGCAGTCGCGACTCAACTGAAGCTTTCTTT	CASSRDSTEAFF
few	TRBD2	TRBV6-1	15	TRBJ2-7	TGTGCCAGCAGCGGGAGGGTCTCCGAGGCCTACGAGCAGTACTTC	CASSGRVSEAYEQYF
few	NA	TRBV7-9	11	TRBJ2-7	TGTGCCAGCAGCCAGGGTTGGGAGCAGTACTTC	CASSQGWEQYF
few	TRBD2	TRBV5-4	16	TRBJ2-1	TGTGCCAGCAGCTTGGAGGGACTAGCGGGTTTGGGCGAGCAGTTCTTC	CASSLEGLAGLGEQFF
NA	NA	TRBV27	14	TRBJ1-4	TGTGCCAGCAGTTTCGCGGCAGCCAGAGGAAAACTGTTTTTT	CASSFAAARGKLFF
few	TRBD1	TRBV5-1	18	TRBJ1-2	TGCGCCAGCAGCGGAACCCGGGACAGGGGGCCCTCCAACTATGGCTACACCTTC	CASSGTRDRGPSNYGYTF
NA	TRBD1	TRBV5-1	14	TRBJ2-5	TGCGCCAGCAGAGAGGGGACAGGGGGAGAGACCCAGTACTTC	CASREGTGGETQYF
NA	NA	TRBV12-5	14	TRBJ1-5	TGTGCTAGTGGGTACTTAGTAGCGAATCAGCCCCAGCATTTT	CASGYLVANQPQHF
few	NA	TRBV10-1	12	TRBJ2-7	TGCGCCAGCAGTGCGGGTCTAGGCGAGCAGTACTTC	CASSAGLGEQYF
NA	NA	TRBV7-9	14	TRBJ2-3	TGTGCCAGTAGCTTATTGAGCGGCACAGATACGCAGTATTTT	CASSLLSGTDTQYF
few	TRBD1	TRBV6-4	14	TRBJ1-1	TGTGCCAGCAGCGTTGACAGGGAACATAGTGAAGCTTTCTTT	CASSVDREHSEAFF
NA	TRBD1	TRBV4-2	17	TRBJ2-3	TGTGCCAGCAGCCAAGATCAGGACAGGGGAAGCACAGATACGCAGTATTTT	CASSQDQDRGSTDTQYF
NA	NA	TRBV5-6	15	TRBJ1-1	TGTGCCAGCAGCTTTGGCAGGGGAAGGAACACTGAAGCTTTCTTT	CASSFGRGRNTEAFF
NA	NA	TRBV6-5	16	TRBJ2-1	TGTGCCAGCAGTTTCCAAGGGGGAGCGTATTTACATGAGCAGTTCTTC	CASSFQGGAYLHEQFF
NA	NA	TRBV2	16	TRBJ2-1	TGTGCCAGCAGTGGGGGGCAAAGCGGTACTTACAATGAGCAGTTCTTC	CASSGGQSGTYNEQFF
few	NA	TRBV7-9	14	TRBJ2-7	TGTGCCAGCACCTCGATGACTAGCTCCTACGAGCAGTACTTC	CASTSMTSSYEQYF